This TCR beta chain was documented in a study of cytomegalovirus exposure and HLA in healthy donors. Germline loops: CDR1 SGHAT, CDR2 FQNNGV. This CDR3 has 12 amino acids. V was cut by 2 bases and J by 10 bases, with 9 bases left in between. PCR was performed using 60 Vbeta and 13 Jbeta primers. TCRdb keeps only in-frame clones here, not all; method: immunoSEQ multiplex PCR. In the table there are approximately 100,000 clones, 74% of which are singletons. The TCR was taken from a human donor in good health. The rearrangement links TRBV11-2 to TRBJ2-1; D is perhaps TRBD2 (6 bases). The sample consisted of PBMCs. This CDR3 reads CASSLIAVEQFF. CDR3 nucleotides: TGTGCCAGCAGCTTAATAGCGGTGGAGCAGTTCTTC.